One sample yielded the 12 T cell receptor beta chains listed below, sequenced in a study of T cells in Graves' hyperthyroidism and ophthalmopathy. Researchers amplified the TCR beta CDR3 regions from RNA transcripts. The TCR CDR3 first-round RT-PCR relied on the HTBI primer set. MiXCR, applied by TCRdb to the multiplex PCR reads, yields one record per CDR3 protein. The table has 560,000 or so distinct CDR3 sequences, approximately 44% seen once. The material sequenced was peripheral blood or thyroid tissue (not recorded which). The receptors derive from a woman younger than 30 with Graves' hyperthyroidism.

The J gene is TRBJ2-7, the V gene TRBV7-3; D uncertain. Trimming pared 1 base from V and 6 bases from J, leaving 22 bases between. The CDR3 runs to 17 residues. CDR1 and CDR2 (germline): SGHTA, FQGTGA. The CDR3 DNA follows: TGTGCCAGCAGCTTAAAGTCGTTAGACTCGGACGGCTTCGAGCAGTACTTC. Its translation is CASSLKSLDSDGFEQYF.

The CDR3 DNA reads TGCGCCAGCAGCCCAGGGGCTGGCACCGGGGAGCTGTTTTTT. It encodes CASSPGAGTGELFF. V and J are TRBV5-1 and TRBJ2-2, with a weak D call TRBD1 (6 bases). Trimming shortened V by 4 bases and J by 4 bases, and 11 bases separated the two germline ends. CDR3 size: 14 residues. Germline V lookup: CDR1 SGHRS, CDR2 YFSETQ.

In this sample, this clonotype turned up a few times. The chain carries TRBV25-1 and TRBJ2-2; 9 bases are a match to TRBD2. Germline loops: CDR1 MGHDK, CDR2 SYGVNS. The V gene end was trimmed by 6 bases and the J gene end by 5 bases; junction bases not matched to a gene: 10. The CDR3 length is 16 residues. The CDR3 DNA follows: TGTGCCAGCAGCATGGATAGCGGGAGTGGGACCGGGGAGCTGTTTTTT. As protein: CASSMDSGSGTGELFF.

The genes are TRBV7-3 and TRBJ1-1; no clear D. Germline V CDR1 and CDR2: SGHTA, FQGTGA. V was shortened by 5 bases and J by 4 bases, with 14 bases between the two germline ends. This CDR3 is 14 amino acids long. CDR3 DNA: TGTGCCAGCAGCCCAACACCGGGAGGCACTGAAGCTTTCTTT. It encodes CASSPTPGGTEAFF. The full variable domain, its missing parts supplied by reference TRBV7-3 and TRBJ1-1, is GAGVSQTPSNKVTEKGKYVELRCDPISGHTALYWYRQSLGQGPEFLIYFQGTGAADDSGLPNDRFFAVRPEGSVSTLKIQRTERGDSAVYLCASSPTPGGTEAFFGQGTRLTVV.

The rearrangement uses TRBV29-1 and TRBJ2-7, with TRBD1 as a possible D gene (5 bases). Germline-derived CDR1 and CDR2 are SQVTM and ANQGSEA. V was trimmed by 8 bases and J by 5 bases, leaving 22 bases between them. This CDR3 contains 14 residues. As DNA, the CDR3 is TGCAGCTATTGGGGCCCCGTCTTCCCCGACGAGCAGTACTTC. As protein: CSYWGPVFPDEQYF.

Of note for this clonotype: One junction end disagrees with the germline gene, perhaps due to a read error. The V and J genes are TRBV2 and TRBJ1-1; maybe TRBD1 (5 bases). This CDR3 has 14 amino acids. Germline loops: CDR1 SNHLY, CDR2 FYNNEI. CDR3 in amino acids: CASSEEGMLTEASF. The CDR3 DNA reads TGTGCCAGCAGTGAAGAGGGGATGCTCACTGAAGCTTCCTTT. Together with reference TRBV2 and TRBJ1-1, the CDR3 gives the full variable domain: EPEVTQTPSHQVTQMGQEVILRCVPISNHLYFYWYRQILGQKVEFLVSFYNNEISEKSEIFDDQFSVERPDGSNFTLKIRSTKLEDSAMYFCASSEEGMLTEASFGQGTRLTVV.

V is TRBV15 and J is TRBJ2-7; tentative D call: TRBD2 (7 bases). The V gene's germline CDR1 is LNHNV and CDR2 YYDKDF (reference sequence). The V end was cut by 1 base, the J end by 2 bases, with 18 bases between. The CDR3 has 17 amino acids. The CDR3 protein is CATSRVLGGRVAYEQYF. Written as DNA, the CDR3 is TGTGCCACCAGCAGAGTTTTAGGGGGGAGGGTCGCCTACGAGCAGTACTTC.

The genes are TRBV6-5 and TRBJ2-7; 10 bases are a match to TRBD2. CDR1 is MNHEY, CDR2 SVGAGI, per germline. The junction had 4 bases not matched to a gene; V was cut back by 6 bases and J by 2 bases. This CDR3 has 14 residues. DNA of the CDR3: TGTGCCAGCAGCGGGACTAGCGACGCCTACGAGCAGTACTTC. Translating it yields CASSGTSDAYEQYF.

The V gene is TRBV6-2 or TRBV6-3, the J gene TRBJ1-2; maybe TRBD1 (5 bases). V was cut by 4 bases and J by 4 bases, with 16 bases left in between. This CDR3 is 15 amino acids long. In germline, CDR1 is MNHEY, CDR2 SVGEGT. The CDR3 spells CASSFSGALSYGYTF. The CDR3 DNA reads TGTGCCAGCAGTTTCTCCGGGGCTCTGAGCTATGGCTACACCTTC.

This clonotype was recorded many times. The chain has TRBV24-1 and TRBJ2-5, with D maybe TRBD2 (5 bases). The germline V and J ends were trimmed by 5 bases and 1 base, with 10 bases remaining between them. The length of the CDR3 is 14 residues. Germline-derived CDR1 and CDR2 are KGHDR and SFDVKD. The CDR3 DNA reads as TGTGCCACCAGTGGGACGGGGATCCAAGAGACCCAGTACTTC. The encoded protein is CATSGTGIQETQYF.

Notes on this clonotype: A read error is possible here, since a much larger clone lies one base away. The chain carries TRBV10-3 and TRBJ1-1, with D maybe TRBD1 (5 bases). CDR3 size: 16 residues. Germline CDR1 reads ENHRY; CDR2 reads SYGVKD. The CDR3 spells CAVSDLGPHGNTEAFF. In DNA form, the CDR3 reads TGTGCCGTCAGTGATCTGGGGCCCCACGGGAACACTGAAGCTTTCTTT.

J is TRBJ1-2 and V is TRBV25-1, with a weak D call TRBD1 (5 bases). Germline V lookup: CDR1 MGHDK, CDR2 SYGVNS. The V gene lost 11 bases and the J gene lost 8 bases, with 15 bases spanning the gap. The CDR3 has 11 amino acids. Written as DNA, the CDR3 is TGTGCCTCAACGGGGCGACAGGGCTACACCTTC. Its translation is CASTGRQGYTF.